A single T cell receptor beta chain is shown here with its context. The antigen remains unidentified. This specimen comes from a study of cytomegalovirus exposure and HLA in healthy donors. Study-level results: High sensitivity and specificity were reportedly achieved when the classifier diagnosed cytomegalovirus status. Later on, a genetic analysis was performed. It linked a missense variant in DCLRE1C with V- and J-gene trimming of TCR beta.

Amplification used 60 Vbeta primers and 13 Jbeta primers. As originally analysed: An analysis performed later counted 60 million to 90 million unique TCR beta chains (roughly 11 million of them shared). Sequencing was performed with immunoSEQ multiplex PCR; in TCRdb, only in-frame clones are kept and a portion is missing. The V and J calls and clone size were taken over from that table, and D and trimming were inferred from the DNA. The table includes around 25,000 clones, 79% detected once. V dropped 4 bases and J dropped 0 bases, with 13 bases sitting between them. The germline V gene has CDR1 MNHEY and CDR2 SVGAGI. This CDR3 region has 15 residues.

The rearrangement uses TRBV6-5 and TRBJ2-7; TRBD2 is a possible D gene (6 bases). Sequencing was carried out using PBMCs. This clonotype was sampled from a male donor in good health and CMV-seronegative. CDR3 nucleotide sequence: TGTGCCAGCAGTTTAGAAGCGGGCTTCTCCTACGAGCAGTACTTC. Amino acid sequence: CASSLEAGFSYEQYF.